Below, one T cell receptor beta chain is given with its context. This clonotype was seen a few times. Its cognate antigen has yet to be identified. Qualities for individual bases were not recorded, and no much larger clone is one base off. Library creation used RT-PCR. The run used an Illumina HiSeq 2500. TCRdb reran the public reads through fastp at Q25 and MiXCR, keeping productive beta chains. Each entry merges the rows of one CDR3 protein and shows their most common DNA and genes. The sample profile shows fewer than 600,000 distinct CDR3 sequences; less than 7.5% of them were found once. The ten top clones hold around 14% of the sample. This entry is derived from a study of response to subunit inactivated influenza vaccine listed by TCRdb under 2018. About the full investigation: Deep quantitative T cell receptor repertoire profiling was used in the study to track responses to a trivalent subunit inactivated influenza vaccine.

General conclusions and limits of the study: The authors proposed that each seasonal influenza vaccination may bring in only a limited number of new T cells.

CDR1 DFQATT and CDR2 SNEGSKA were looked up in the germline V gene (reference sequence). The CDR3, from cysteine to phenylalanine, totals 14 residues. The kept DNA is CDR3 alone, 42 bases in frame from the first base. V is cut back by 5 bases and J by 5 bases, with 1 base in the junction unmatched. This receptor was identified in a man between 50 and 69 years old who received an inactivated influenza vaccine. Donor details come from another sample of the same person, matched by shared clones. The chain uses TRBV20-1 and TRBJ2-3; 16 bases in the junction line up with TRBD2. The material sequenced was PBMCs from blood, taken roughly 24 months after vaccination. CDR3 region: CSAGTSGREDTQYF. DNA sequence: TGCAGTGCTGGGACTAGCGGGAGGGAAGATACGCAGTATTTT.